This TCR beta chain comes out of a study of control samples from healthy donors and cancer patients. Trimming cost V 5 bases and J 4 bases, with 12 bases left between them. Germline V gives CDR1 SGHTA, CDR2 FQGNSA. The CDR3 contains 14 residues. Sequencing used immunoSEQ multiplex PCR; TCRdb keeps in-frame clones, though not all of them. The sample carries about 180,000 clones, roughly 90% recorded once. V and J are TRBV7-2 and TRBJ1-5, with D uncertain. This clonotype was sampled from a woman aged 50 to 65 in good health. The sequenced sample consisted of blood. CDR3 loop: CASSPRSGNQPQHF. For the CDR3, the DNA is TGTGCCAGCAGCCCGCGCTCAGGAAATCAGCCCCAGCATTTT.